The table lists the clone carrying this T cell receptor beta chain with many counts. There are 14 residues in the CDR3. With V trimmed by 4 bases and J by 2 bases, 4 bases remained unmatched. Germline lookup yields CDR1 WSHSY and CDR2 SAAADI. Individually, cDNA molecules had unique molecular identifiers attached to them. TCRdb ran MiXCR on the 5' RACE reads and lists one entry per CDR3 protein. Here the sample spans roughly 69,000 distinct CDR3 sequences, 9.5% being singletons. This sample was included in a study of early T cells in non-severe SARS-CoV-2 infection. V gene TRBV10-2 combines with J gene TRBJ2-7; 8 bases map to TRBD2. This TCR was sampled from an adult who was a healthcare worker with PCR-confirmed SARS-CoV-2 infection or an uninfected control (not recorded which). Sequenced sample: whole blood. The CDR3 region is CASSAQRETYEQYF. Here the CDR3 DNA reads TGCGCCAGCAGTGCCCAGCGGGAGACCTACGAGCAGTACTTC.